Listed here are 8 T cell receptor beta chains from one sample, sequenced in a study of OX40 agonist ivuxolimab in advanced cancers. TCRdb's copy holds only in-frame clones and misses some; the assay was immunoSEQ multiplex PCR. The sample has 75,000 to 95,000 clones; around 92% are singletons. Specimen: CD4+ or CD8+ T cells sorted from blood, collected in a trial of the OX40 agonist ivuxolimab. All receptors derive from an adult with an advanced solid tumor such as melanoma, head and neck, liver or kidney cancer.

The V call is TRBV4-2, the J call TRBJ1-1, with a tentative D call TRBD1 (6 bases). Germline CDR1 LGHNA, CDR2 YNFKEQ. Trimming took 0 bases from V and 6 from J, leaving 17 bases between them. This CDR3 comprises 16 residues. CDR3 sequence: CASSQDLSRTESEAFF. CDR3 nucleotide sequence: TGTGCCAGCAGCCAAGACCTATCGAGGACAGAGTCTGAAGCTTTCTTT.

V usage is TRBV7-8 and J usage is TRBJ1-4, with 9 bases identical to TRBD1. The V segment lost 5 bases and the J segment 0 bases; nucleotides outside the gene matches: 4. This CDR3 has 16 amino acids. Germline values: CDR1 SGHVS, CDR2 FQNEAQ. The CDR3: CASSLRDRATNEKLFF. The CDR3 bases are TGTGCCAGCAGCCTCCGGGACAGGGCAACTAATGAAAAACTGTTTTTT.

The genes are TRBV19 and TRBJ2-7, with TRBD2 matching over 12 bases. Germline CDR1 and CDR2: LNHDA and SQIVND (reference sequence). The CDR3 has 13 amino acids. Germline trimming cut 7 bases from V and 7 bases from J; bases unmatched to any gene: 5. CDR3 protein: CASTLTSGSEQYF. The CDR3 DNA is TGTGCCAGTACCCTGACTAGCGGGAGTGAGCAGTACTTC.

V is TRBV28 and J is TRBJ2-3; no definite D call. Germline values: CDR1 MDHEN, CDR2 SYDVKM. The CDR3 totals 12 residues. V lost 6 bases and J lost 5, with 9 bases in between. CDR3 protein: CASRGIGDTQYF. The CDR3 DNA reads TGTGCCAGCAGGGGGATCGGAGATACGCAGTATTTT.

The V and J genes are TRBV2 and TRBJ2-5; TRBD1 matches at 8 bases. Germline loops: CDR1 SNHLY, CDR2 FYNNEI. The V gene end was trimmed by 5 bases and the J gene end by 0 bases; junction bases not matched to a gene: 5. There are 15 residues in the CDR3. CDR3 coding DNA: TGTGCCAGCAGTCAACAGGGGGGAAACCAAGAGACCCAGTACTTC. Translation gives CASSQQGGNQETQYF.

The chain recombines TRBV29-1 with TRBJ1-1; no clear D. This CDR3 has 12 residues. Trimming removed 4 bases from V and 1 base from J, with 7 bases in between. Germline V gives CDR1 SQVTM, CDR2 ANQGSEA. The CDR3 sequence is CSVASANTEAFF. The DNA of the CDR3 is TGCAGCGTTGCGTCGGCGAACACTGAAGCTTTCTTT.

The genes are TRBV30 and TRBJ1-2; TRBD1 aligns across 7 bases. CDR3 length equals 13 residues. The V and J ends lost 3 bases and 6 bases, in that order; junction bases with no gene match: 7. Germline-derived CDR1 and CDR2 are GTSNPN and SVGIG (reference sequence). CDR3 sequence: CAWSGDRPHGYTF. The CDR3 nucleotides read TGTGCCTGGAGCGGGGACAGACCCCATGGCTACACCTTC.

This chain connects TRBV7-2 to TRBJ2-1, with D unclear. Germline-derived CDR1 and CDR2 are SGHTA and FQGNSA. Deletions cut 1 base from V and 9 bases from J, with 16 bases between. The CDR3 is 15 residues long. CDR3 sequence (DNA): TGTGCCAGCAGCTTAGATTGGCCTAGACCACCTGAGCAGTTCTTC. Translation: CASSLDWPRPPEQFF.